This T cell receptor (beta chain) was observed in a study of human T cells and chemical hapten exposure. Study-wide points: TCRs at a frequency above 1 in 1000 stayed unchanged with DPC sensitization.

Stated time point: patch test 2, 6 weeks after DPC sensitization. Treatment denoted: therapeutic diphenylcyclopropenone sensitization with weekly scalp DPC. Sample donors consisted of patients with alopecia, aged 18 to 70 years, who were suitable for DPC. Germline V gives CDR1 SEHNR, CDR2 FQNEAQ (reference sequence). The CDR3 sequence is 15 residues long. The junction had 7 bases not matched to a gene; V was cut back by 4 bases and J by 7 bases. The study's library attached unique molecular identifiers to single cDNA molecules. TCRdb reprocessed the RACE reads via MiXCR and lists one record per CDR3 protein. This repertoire shows a few hundred thousand distinct CDR3 sequences, around 6% found once; its top ten account for less than 6.5%. Notes on this clonotype: Its antigen is currently unknown.

The starting material was whole blood, obtained in connection with sensitization to the hapten diphenylcyclopropenone (DPC). The rearrangement links TRBV7-9 to TRBJ1-6, with 7 bases lining up with TRBD1. This sequence was found in a woman aged 18-29 years with alopecia areata. Some clones in this sample may be carry-over from other donors' samples. Here the CDR3 DNA reads TGTGCCAGCAGCTCTGCGAGGGGGCAAAATTCACCCCTCCACTTT. Translating gives CASSSARGQNSPLHF.